This TCR beta chain came from a study of low-dose radiotherapy and immunotherapy resistance in tumors. Study context: In Cohort 2, 1 Gy per fraction was delivered every two weeks, for a total of 13 Gy over 26 weeks. One day before radiation and immunotherapy, intravenous cyclophosphamide 200 mg/m2 was administered, with this repeated every two weeks. On cycle 1 day 1, patients started four cycles of oral aspirin 300 mg daily. Patients were treated with intravenous nivolumab at 240 mg every two weeks and were also dosed with ipilimumab at 1 mg/kg every six weeks.

The CDR3 runs 13 residues. Trimming took 7 bases from V and 0 from J, leaving 7 bases between them. Germline CDR1 reads SQVTM; CDR2 reads ANQGSEA. Stated time point: after trial treatment. The treatment here: LDRT plus nivolumab, ipilimumab, low-dose cyclophosphamide and aspirin (RACIN trial). This clonotype was seen repeatedly, ten times or more. TRAV- and TRBV-specific primers were used for first-strand cDNA, which covered alpha and beta chains. TCRs underwent roughly 19 PCR cycles of amplification with a constant-region primer and V-primer adapter. TCRdb processed the reads anew with MiXCR; each CDR3 protein has one entry. This sample has approximately 80,000 distinct CDR3 sequences, with around a sixth found just once.

The chain couples TRBV29-1 to TRBJ2-6, with a weak D call TRBD1 (5 bases). The sample was PBMCs, taken after low-dose radiotherapy plus immunotherapy. The receptor was derived from a male donor with prostate cancer. The CDR3 sequence: CSAQGSGANVLTF. DNA for the CDR3: TGCAGCGCCCAGGGCTCTGGGGCCAACGTCCTGACTTTC.